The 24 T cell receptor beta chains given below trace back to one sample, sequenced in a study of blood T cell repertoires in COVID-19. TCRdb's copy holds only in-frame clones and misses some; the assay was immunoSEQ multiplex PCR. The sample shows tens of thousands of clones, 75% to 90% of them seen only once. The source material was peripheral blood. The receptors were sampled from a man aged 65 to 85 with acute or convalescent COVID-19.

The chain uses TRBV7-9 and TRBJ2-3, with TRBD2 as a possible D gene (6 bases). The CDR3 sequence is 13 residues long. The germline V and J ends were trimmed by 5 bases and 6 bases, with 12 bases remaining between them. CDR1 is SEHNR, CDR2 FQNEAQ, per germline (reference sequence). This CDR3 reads CASSETSTDTQYF. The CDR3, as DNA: TGTGCCAGCAGCGAGACTAGTACGGATACGCAGTATTTT.

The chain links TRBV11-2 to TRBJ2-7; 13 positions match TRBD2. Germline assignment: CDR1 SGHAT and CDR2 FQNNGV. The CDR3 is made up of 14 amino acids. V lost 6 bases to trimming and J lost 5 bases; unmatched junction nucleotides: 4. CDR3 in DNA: TGTGCCAGCAGTTTCGGGACTAGCGGGAACGAGCAGTACTTC. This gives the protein CASSFGTSGNEQYF.

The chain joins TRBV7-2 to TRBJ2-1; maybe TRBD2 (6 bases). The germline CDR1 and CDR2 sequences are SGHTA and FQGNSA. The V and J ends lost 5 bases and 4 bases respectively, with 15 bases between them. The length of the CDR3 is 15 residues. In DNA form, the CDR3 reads TGTGCCAGCAGCCGGCGGGACTTGGTATACAATGAGCAGTTCTTC. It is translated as CASSRRDLVYNEQFF. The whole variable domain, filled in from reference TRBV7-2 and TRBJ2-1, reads GAGVSQSPSNKVTEKGKDVELRCDPISGHTALYWYRQSLGQGLEFLIYFQGNSAPDKSGLPSDRFSAERTGGSVSTLTIQRTQQEDSAVYLCASSRRDLVYNEQFFGPGTRLTVL.

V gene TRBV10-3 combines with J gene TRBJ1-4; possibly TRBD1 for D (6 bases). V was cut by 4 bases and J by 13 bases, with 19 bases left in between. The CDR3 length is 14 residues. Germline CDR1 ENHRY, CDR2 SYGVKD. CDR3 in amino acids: CAISGDPTGRGLFF. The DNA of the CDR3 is TGTGCCATCAGTGGGGACCCCACAGGGCGAGGACTGTTTTTT.

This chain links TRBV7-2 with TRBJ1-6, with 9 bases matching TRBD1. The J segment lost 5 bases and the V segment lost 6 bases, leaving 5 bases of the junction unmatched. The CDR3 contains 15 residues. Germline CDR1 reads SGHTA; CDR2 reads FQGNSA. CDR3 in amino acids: CASRLQGADNSPLHF. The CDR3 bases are TGTGCCAGCAGGTTACAGGGGGCGGATAATTCACCCCTCCACTTT.

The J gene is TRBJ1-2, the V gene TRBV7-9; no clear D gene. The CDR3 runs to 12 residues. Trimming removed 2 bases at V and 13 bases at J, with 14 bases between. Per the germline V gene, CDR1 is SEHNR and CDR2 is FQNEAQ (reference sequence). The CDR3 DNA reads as TGTGCCAGCAGCTTAAATGAGGGAAGGAGCACCTTC. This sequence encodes CASSLNEGRSTF.

This chain's CDR3 is CASSPEATYVNTEAFF. CDR3 coding DNA: TGCGCCAGCAGCCCAGAAGCTACTTACGTGAACACTGAAGCTTTCTTT. The chain links TRBV4-3 to TRBJ1-1, with D uncertain. Germline V gives CDR1 LGHNA, CDR2 YSLEER. The length of the CDR3 is 16 residues. V lost 4 bases, J lost 0 bases, and 15 bases lay in between.

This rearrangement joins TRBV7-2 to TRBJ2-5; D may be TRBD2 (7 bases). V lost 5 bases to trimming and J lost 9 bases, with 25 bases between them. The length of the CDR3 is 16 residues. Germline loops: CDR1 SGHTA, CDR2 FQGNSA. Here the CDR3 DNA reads TGTGCCAGCAGCCCAGGGGCGGGAGTTCCCAAGAGACCCCAGTACTTC. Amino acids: CASSPGAGVPKRPQYF.

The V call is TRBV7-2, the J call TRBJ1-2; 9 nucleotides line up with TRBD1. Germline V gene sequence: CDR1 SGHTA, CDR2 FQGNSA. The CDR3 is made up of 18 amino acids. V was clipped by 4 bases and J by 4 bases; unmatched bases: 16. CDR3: CASSSGPGTGWHGYGYTF. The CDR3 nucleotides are TGTGCCAGCAGCTCCGGTCCCGGGACAGGGTGGCACGGCTATGGCTACACCTTC.

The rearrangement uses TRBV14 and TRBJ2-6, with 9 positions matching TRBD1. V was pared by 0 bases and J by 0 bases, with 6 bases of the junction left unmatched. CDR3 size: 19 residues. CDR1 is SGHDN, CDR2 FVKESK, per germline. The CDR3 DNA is TGTGCCAGCAGCCAAGATCGGGGGACAGGGCTCTCTGGGGCCAACGTCCTGACTTTC. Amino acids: CASSQDRGTGLSGANVLTF.

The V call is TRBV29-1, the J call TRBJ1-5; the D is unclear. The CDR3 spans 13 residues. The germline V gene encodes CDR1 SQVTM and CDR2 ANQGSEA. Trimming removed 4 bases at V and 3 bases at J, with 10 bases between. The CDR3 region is CSVAPGYNQPQHF. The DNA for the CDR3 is TGCAGCGTTGCCCCGGGTTACAATCAGCCCCAGCATTTT.

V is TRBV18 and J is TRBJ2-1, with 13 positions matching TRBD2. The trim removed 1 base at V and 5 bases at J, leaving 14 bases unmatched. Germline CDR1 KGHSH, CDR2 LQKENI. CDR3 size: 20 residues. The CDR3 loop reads CASSPRLIPGLAGRNNEQFF. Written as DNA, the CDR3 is TGTGCCAGCTCACCACGATTGATTCCGGGACTAGCGGGACGAAACAATGAGCAGTTCTTC.

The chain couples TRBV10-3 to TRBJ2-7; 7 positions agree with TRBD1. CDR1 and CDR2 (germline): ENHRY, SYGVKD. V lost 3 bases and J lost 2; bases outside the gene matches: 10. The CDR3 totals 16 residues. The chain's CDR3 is CAISDRVGGAPYEQYF. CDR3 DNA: TGTGCCATCAGTGACCGGGTAGGGGGCGCCCCCTACGAGCAGTACTTC.

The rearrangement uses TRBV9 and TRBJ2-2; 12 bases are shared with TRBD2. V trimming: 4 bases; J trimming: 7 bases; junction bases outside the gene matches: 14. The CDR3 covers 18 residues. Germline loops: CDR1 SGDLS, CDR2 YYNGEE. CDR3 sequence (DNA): TGTGCCAGCAGCCCCCGGGTGGGGCTAGCGGGAGGGAGCGGGGAGCTGTTTTTT. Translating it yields CASSPRVGLAGGSGELFF.

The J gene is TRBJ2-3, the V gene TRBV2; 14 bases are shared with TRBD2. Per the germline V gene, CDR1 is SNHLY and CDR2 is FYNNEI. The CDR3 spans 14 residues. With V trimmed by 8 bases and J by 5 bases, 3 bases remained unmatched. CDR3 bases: TGTGCCAGCTCCGGGACTAGCGGGAGAGATACGCAGTATTTT. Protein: CASSGTSGRDTQYF.

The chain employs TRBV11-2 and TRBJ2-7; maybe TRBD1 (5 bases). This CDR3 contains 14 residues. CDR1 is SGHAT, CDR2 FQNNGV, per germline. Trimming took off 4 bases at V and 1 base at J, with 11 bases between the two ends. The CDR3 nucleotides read TGTGCCAGCAGCTCGACAGTGGGGTCCTACGAGCAGTACTTC. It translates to CASSSTVGSYEQYF.

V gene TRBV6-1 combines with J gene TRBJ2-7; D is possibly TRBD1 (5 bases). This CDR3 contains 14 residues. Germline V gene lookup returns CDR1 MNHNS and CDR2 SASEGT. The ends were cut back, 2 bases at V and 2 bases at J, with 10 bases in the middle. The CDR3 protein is CASSEPGSPYEQYF. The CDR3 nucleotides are TGTGCCAGCAGTGAACCAGGGTCCCCCTACGAGCAGTACTTC.

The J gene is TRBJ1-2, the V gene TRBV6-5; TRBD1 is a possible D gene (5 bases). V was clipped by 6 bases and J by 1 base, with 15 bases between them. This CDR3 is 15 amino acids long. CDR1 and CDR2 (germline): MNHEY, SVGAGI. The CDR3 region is CASSRSRTHNYGYTF. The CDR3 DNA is TGTGCCAGCAGCCGATCGCGGACACATAACTATGGCTACACCTTC.

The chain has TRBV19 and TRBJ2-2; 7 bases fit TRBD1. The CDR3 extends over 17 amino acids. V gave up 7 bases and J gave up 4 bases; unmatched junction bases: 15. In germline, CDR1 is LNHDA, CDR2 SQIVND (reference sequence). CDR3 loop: CASIEGSATGRTGELFF. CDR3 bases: TGTGCCAGTATAGAGGGCTCCGCGACAGGGCGCACCGGGGAGCTGTTTTTT.

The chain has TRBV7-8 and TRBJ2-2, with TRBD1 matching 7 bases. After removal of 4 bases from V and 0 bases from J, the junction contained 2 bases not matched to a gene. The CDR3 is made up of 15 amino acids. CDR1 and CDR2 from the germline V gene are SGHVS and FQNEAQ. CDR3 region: CASSSGQSNTGELFF. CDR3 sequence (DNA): TGTGCCAGCAGCTCGGGACAGTCGAACACCGGGGAGCTGTTTTTT.

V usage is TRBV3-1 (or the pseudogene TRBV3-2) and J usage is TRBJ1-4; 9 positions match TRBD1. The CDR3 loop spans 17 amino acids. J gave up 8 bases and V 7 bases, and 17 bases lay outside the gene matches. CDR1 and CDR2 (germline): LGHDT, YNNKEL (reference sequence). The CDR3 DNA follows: TGTGCCAGCACCGTAGGGGGAGCTCGGACAGGGGAGGAAAAACTGTTTTTT. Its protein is CASTVGGARTGEEKLFF.

CDR3 nucleotide sequence: TGTGCCAGCAGCCAACTAGCGGGAGGACCAGATACGCAGTATTTT. It specifies CASSQLAGGPDTQYF. This chain uses TRBV7-3 with TRBJ2-3; 12 bases fit TRBD2. The V segment lost 5 bases and the J segment 4 bases; nucleotides outside the gene matches: 4. The germline V gene has CDR1 SGHTA and CDR2 FQGTGA. The CDR3 extends over 15 amino acids.

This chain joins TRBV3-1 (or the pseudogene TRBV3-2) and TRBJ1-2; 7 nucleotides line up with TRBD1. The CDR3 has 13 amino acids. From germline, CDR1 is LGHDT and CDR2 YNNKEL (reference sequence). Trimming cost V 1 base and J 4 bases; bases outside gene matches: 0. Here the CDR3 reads CASSQGQGYGYTF. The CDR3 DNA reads TGTGCCAGCAGCCAAGGACAGGGCTATGGCTACACCTTC.

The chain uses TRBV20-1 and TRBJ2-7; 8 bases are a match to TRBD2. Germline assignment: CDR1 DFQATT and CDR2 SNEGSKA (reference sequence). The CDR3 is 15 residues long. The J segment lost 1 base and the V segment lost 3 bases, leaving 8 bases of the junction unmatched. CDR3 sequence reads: CSASPSGRPSYEQYF. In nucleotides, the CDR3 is TGCAGTGCTAGTCCTAGCGGGCGCCCTTCCTACGAGCAGTACTTC.